A selection of T cell receptor beta chains follows, all from one sample in a study of human T cells and chemical hapten exposure. TCRdb used MiXCR to reprocess the RACE reads, holding one entry per CDR3 protein. Of about 400,000 distinct CDR3 sequences in the sample, about 6% were seen once. Sequencing used whole blood, obtained in connection with sensitization to the hapten diphenylcyclopropenone (DPC). The receptors were sampled from a woman aged 18 to 35 with alopecia areata. Some clones in this sample may be carry-over from other donors' samples. CDR3s include the opening cysteine and the closing phenylalanine or tryptophan. A D gene is named only where the DNA matches it firmly. Clone size is stated in some rows and not others, as once, few, many or a class when expanded.

v_call	j_call	clone_size	d_call	cdr3_aa	cdr3_nt
TRBV7-4	TRBJ1-6	many	NA	CASSPGPHPLTGSPLHF	TGTGCCAGCAGCCCGGGACCTCACCCACTAACAGGTTCACCCCTCCACTTT
TRBV7-2	TRBJ2-3	many	NA	CASSLDLMGTDTQYF	TGTGCCAGCAGCTTAGACCTTATGGGCACAGATACGCAGTATTTT
TRBV24-1	TRBJ2-2	many	TRBD1	CATSDPTGLAGELFF	TGTGCCACCAGTGATCCGACAGGGTTGGCCGGGGAGCTGTTTTTT
TRBV4-2	TRBJ1-1	NA	NA	CASSQFSNTEAFF	TGTGCCAGCAGCCAATTCTCGAACACTGAAGCTTTCTTT
TRBV20-1	TRBJ1-1	many	NA	CSARGGELRDTEAFF	TGCAGTGCTAGAGGAGGGGAGCTTCGGGACACTGAAGCTTTCTTT
TRBV24-1	TRBJ2-3	few	TRBD1	CATSRQGTDTQYF	TGTGCCACCAGCCGACAGGGGACAGATACGCAGTATTTT
TRBV12-3/TRBV12-4	TRBJ2-3	NA	TRBD2	CASRGAGGDTQYF	TGTGCCAGCAGGGGCGCGGGGGGAGATACGCAGTATTTT
TRBV18	TRBJ2-3	few	TRBD1	CASSPPHRQGTDTQYF	TGTGCCAGCTCCCCGCCCCACCGACAGGGTACAGATACGCAGTATTTT
TRBV27	TRBJ2-5	few	TRBD2	CASSLTAGGPQETQYF	TGTGCCAGCAGTTTAACGGCGGGGGGGCCCCAAGAGACCCAGTACTTC
TRBV2	TRBJ2-7	few	NA	CASSEGKYYEQYF	TGTGCCAGCAGTGAGGGCAAGTACTACGAGCAGTACTTC
TRBV12-3/TRBV12-4	TRBJ2-1	NA	TRBD2	CASSLVRLAGSYNEQFF	TGTGCCAGCAGTTTAGTGAGACTAGCGGGCTCCTACAATGAGCAGTTCTTC
TRBV6-2/TRBV6-3	TRBJ2-1	NA	NA	CASSYPLLGNNEQFF	TGTGCCAGCAGTTACCCCCTACTAGGGAACAATGAGCAGTTCTTC
TRBV6-5	TRBJ1-2	many	NA	CASSRRTSNGYTF	TGTGCCAGCAGCCGACGGACATCAAATGGCTACACCTTC
TRBV20-1	TRBJ2-1	few	TRBD1	CSASRGSYNEQFF	TGCAGTGCTAGCAGGGGGTCCTACAATGAGCAGTTCTTC
TRBV12-3/TRBV12-4	TRBJ2-3	many	TRBD1	CASSPVDRGLRLGTDTQYF	TGTGCCAGCAGCCCCGTCGACAGGGGACTGCGCTTGGGCACAGATACGCAGTATTTT
TRBV9	TRBJ2-3	NA	NA	CASSVGSGARTDTQYF	TGTGCCAGCAGCGTAGGGTCAGGGGCAAGAACAGATACGCAGTATTTT
TRBV7-2	TRBJ2-7	few	NA	CASSGPTYEQYF	TGTGCCAGCTCGGGACCGACCTACGAGCAGTACTTC
TRBV5-1	TRBJ2-3	NA	NA	CASSSSQGGTDTQYF	TGCGCCAGCAGCTCGTCCCAGGGAGGCACAGATACGCAGTATTTT
TRBV20-1	TRBJ2-5	many	TRBD2	CSRAASGVETQYF	TGCAGTCGTGCGGCTAGCGGTGTAGAGACCCAGTACTTC
TRBV4-3	TRBJ1-5	few	NA	CASSQGGRDQPQHF	TGCGCCAGCAGCCAAGGGGGCAGGGACCAGCCCCAGCATTTT
TRBV11-2	TRBJ1-5	many	NA	CASSWGGQNNQPQHF	TGTGCCAGCAGCTGGGGTGGGCAAAACAATCAGCCCCAGCATTTT
TRBV9	TRBJ2-6	few	NA	CASSTGRPGANVLTF	TGTGCCAGCAGCACGGGACGGCCCGGGGCCAACGTCCTGACTTTC
TRBV7-8	TRBJ1-1	few	NA	CASSLASWGAAFF	TGTGCCAGCAGCTTAGCGAGCTGGGGGGCGGCTTTCTTT
TRBV20-1	TRBJ1-6	NA	NA	CSARNTGLSPLHF	TGCAGTGCTAGAAACACAGGGTTGTCACCCCTCCACTTT
TRBV27	TRBJ1-6	many	TRBD1	CASSPGTGLPLSHF	TGTGCCAGCTCACCGGGGACAGGGCTGCCTCTTTCCCACTTT
TRBV28	TRBJ2-3	few	NA	CASSLSVWIGSGGHGRGEDTQYF	TGTGCCAGCAGTTTATCAGTCTGGATAGGAAGTGGGGGCCATGGAAGGGGAGAAGATACGCAGTATTTT
TRBV5-1	TRBJ1-4	NA	TRBD1	CASSLDTGAGEKLFF	TGCGCCAGCAGCTTGGACACAGGGGCAGGGGAAAAACTGTTTTTT